This T cell receptor (beta chain) came from a study of sequential checkpoint blockade in melanoma. Study in general: Both treatment sequences were followed by maintenance nivolumab.

Losses at the gene ends were 11 bases for V and 5 bases for J; bases not matched to a gene: 3. Germline CDR1 reads MNHNS; CDR2 reads SASEGT. CDR3 length: 10 amino acids. As for treatment: randomized to nivolumab then ipilimumab (arm A) or the reverse (arm B). Some clones are missing from TCRdb's copy, which holds only in-frame ones; the method was immunoSEQ multiplex PCR. The sample includes tens of thousands of clones, about 83% of them seen just once. The sample was CD8+ T cells sorted from blood (inferred from file names), taken from a patient given nivolumab and ipilimumab in sequence. The origin of this receptor is a human donor with melanoma. The chain couples TRBV6-1 to TRBJ2-7; 7 bases are a match to TRBD2. The CDR3 bases are TGTGCCCTCCGGGGGGACGAGCAGTACTTC. As protein: CALRGDEQYF.